Listed below are T cell receptor beta chains from one sample, sequenced in a study of ipilimumab plus nivolumab after autologous stem cell transplantation. The table came from immunoSEQ multiplex PCR; TCRdb's copy has only in-frame clones and leaves some out. The sample holds fewer than 85,000 clones, nearly 85% seen once. Sequenced material: PBMCs, taken in a trial of ipilimumab plus nivolumab as post-transplant consolidation. The receptor set was obtained from a male donor with diffuse large B-cell lymphoma. CDR3s include the opening cysteine and the closing phenylalanine or tryptophan. A D gene is named only where the DNA matches it firmly. A clone size is listed for some rows: how often the clone was seen (once, few, many), or a class if it is expanded.

clone size	J gene	CDR3 length	V gene	D gene	CDR3 protein	CDR3 DNA
NA	TRBJ2-2	17	TRBV4-3	NA	CASSQDAGSPSTGELFF	TGCGCCAGCAGCCAAGACGCAGGTAGTCCATCCACCGGGGAGCTGTTTTTT
NA	TRBJ2-1	15	TRBV7-2	NA	CASSLDPGARNEQFF	TGTGCCAGCAGCTTAGATCCGGGGGCGCGTAATGAGCAGTTCTTC
NA	TRBJ2-5	13	TRBV2	TRBD2	CAVQRGARETQYF	TGTGCCGTTCAGCGGGGGGCCAGGGAGACCCAGTACTTC
NA	TRBJ1-2	14	TRBV4-1	NA	CASSHGPPNYGYTF	TGCGCCAGCAGCCACGGACCCCCCAACTATGGCTACACCTTC
NA	TRBJ2-1	14	TRBV2	TRBD2	CARRETSAPTREFF	TGTGCCAGAAGAGAGACTAGCGCTCCCACCAGGGAGTTCTTC
NA	TRBJ2-7	13	TRBV19	TRBD2	CATQAGGAYEQYF	TGTGCCACCCAAGCGGGGGGGGCCTACGAGCAGTACTTC
medium-sized	TRBJ1-5	14	TRBV4-1	NA	CASSHGQPNQPQHF	TGCGCCAGCAGCCATGGGCAACCCAATCAGCCCCAGCATTTT
once	TRBJ2-1	12	TRBV10-3	NA	CAISERDNEQFF	TGTGCCATCAGTGAACGGGACAATGAGCAGTTCTTC
once	TRBJ1-4	15	TRBV18	NA	CASSTRKATNEKLFF	TGTGCCAGCTCGACCCGGAAGGCAACTAATGAAAAACTGTTTTTT
NA	TRBJ1-1	13	TRBV27	NA	CASAERENTEAFF	TGTGCCAGCGCCGAACGGGAGAACACTGAAGCTTTCTTT
NA	TRBJ2-1	15	TRBV19	TRBD2	CASSIIAGGRHEQFF	TGTGCCAGTAGTATTATAGCGGGGGGGCGGCATGAGCAGTTCTTC
NA	TRBJ2-2	19	TRBV7-6	TRBD2	CACHPPRRRGGVGTGELFF	TGTGCCTGCCACCCGCCCCGTCGGCGGGGGGGCGTCGGCACCGGGGAGCTGTTTTTT
NA	TRBJ2-5	15	TRBV5-1	NA	CASSLFPGAGETQYF	TGCGCCAGCAGCTTGTTTCCGGGGGCCGGGGAGACCCAGTACTTC
NA	TRBJ2-3	16	TRBV2	TRBD2	CASSDLSGGAGDTQYF	TGTGCCAGCAGTGACCTAAGCGGGGGGGCTGGAGATACGCAGTATTTT
NA	TRBJ1-3	11	TRBV20-1	NA	CSAAAGNTIYF	TGCAGTGCTGCGGCTGGAAACACCATATATTTT